This T cell receptor beta chain was recorded in a study of monozygotic twins with inflammatory bowel disease. In the case of this clonotype: Its target is unknown.

Germline CDR1 and CDR2: SGHRS and YFSETQ. The length of the CDR3 is 15 residues. Study-wide points: Repertoires of patients may have been made more variable by differing immunosuppressive treatments. None of the different T cell subtypes could be distinguished from one another.

In eight separate reactions per sample, cDNA was generated. TCRdb re-called the 5' RACE reads; one entry per CDR3 protein, DNA not given. The sample table sets out 120,000 to 150,000 distinct CDR3 sequences. The material sequenced was blood. This chain uses TRBV5-1 with TRBJ2-3; TCRdb's D call of TRBD2 is untestable without DNA. The origin of this receptor is a human donor with ulcerative colitis or Crohn's disease, or a healthy co-twin of an affected twin (not recorded which). The CDR3 protein is CASSIVAGLTDTQYF.